The text below deals with one T cell receptor beta chain. Described time point: blood from clinic visit 5 months post-surgery; TSC patient then seizure free. This sample was taken from a study of brain T cells in children with intractable seizures. CDR1 is LNHNV and CDR2 is YYDKDF in the germline V gene (reference sequence). The ends lost 4 bases at V and 2 bases at J; junction bases unmatched: 2. CDR3 length equals 14 residues. Clones were read by immunoSEQ multiplex PCR, and TCRdb kept only the in-frame ones, dropping some. The sample consists of about 340,000 clones, about 93% of them appearing once.

This receptor was identified in a boy younger than two with tuberous sclerosis and intractable seizures. V usage is TRBV15 and J usage is TRBJ2-1; 7 positions match TRBD1. The material sequenced was peripheral blood, taken roughly 5 months after surgery. CDR3 sequence: CATSTQGAYNEQFF. For the CDR3, the DNA is TGTGCCACCAGCACCCAGGGGGCCTACAATGAGCAGTTCTTC.